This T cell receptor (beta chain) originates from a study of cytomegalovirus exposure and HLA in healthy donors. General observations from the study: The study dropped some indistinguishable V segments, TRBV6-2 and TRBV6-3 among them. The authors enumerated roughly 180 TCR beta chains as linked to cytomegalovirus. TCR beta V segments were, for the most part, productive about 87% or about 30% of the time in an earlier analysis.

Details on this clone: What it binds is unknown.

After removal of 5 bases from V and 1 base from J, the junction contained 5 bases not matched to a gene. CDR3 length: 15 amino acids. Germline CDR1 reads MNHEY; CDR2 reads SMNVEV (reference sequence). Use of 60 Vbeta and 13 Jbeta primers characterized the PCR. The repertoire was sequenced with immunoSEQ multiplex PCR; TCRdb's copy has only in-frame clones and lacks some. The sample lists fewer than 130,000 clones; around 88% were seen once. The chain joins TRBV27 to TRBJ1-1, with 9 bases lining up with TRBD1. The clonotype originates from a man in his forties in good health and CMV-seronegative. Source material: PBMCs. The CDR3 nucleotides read TGTGCCAGCAGTCCACTGGACAGGGGGAACACTGAAGCTTTCTTT. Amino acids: CASSPLDRGNTEAFF.